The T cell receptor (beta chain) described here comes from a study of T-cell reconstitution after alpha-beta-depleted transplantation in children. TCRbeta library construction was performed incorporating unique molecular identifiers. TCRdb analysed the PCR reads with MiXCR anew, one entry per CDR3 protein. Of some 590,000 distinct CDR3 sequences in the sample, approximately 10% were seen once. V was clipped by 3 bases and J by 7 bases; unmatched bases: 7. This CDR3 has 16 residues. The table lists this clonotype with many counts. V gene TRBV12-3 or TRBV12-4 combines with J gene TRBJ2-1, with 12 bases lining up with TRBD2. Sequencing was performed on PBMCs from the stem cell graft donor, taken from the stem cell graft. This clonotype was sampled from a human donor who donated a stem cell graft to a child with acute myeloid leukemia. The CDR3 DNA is TGTGCCAGCAGTTTTCCCCGGACTAGCGGGAATAATGAGCAGTTCTTC. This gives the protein CASSFPRTSGNNEQFF.